These 12 T cell receptor beta chains share one sample of origin, sequenced in a study of early T cells in non-severe SARS-CoV-2 infection. MiXCR, applied by TCRdb to the 5' RACE reads, yields one record per CDR3 protein. Among fewer than 80,000 distinct CDR3 sequences listed, 9.5% to 15% were seen once. Sequenced material: whole blood. All receptors derive from an adult who was a healthcare worker with PCR-confirmed SARS-CoV-2 infection or an uninfected control (not recorded which).

This clonotype was seen at least ten times. V and J are TRBV19 and TRBJ2-7, with unresolved D. Germline V gene data show CDR1 as LNHDA and CDR2 as SQIVND (reference sequence). The V gene lost 4 bases and the J gene lost 3 bases, with 7 bases spanning the gap. This CDR3 contains 12 residues. The CDR3 is CASSKVGYEQYF. The CDR3 DNA reads TGTGCCAGTAGTAAGGTGGGCTACGAGCAGTACTTC.

This clonotype was recorded many times. The chain is built from TRBV19 and TRBJ2-1; 9 positions agree with TRBD1. This CDR3 region has 15 residues. V was pared by 5 bases and J by 4 bases, with 6 bases of the junction left unmatched. The germline V gene has CDR1 LNHDA and CDR2 SQIVND (reference sequence). The CDR3 DNA reads TGTGCCAGTAGTGTGACAGGGGGTGGGTACAATGAGCAGTTCTTC. Encoded protein: CASSVTGGGYNEQFF.

In this sample, this clonotype turned up a few times. CDR3 DNA sequence: TGTGCCAGCACCCTTACCGGACAGGGGATGAAGGGCTACACCTTC. Translating it yields CASTLTGQGMKGYTF. The rearrangement links TRBV6-8 to TRBJ1-2; 9 positions match TRBD1. This CDR3 has 15 amino acids. V lost 7 bases, J lost 8 bases, and 14 bases stayed unmatched. Germline V gene sequence: CDR1 MNHGY, CDR2 SAAAGT.

This clonotype showed up many times. This rearrangement joins TRBV27 to TRBJ2-2; tentatively, D is TRBD2 (7 bases). V shed 7 bases and J shed 1 base, with 19 bases lying between them. This CDR3 has 17 residues. CDR1 and CDR2 (germline): MNHEY, SMNVEV (reference sequence). The CDR3: CASTRGASGGNTGELFF. In nucleotides, the CDR3 is TGTGCCAGCACTCGGGGGGCTAGCGGAGGGAACACCGGGGAGCTGTTTTTT.

This clonotype was seen a handful of times. The V and J genes are TRBV9 and TRBJ1-1; D remains unclear. V was pared by 0 bases and J by 1 base, with 7 bases between. CDR3 length equals 14 residues. The germline V gene has CDR1 SGDLS and CDR2 YYNGEE. The CDR3 region has the DNA TGTGCCAGCAGCGTAGATACGAGGAACACTGAAGCTTTCTTT. It codes for CASSVDTRNTEAFF. Supplemented by reference TRBV9 and TRBJ1-1, the full variable domain reads DSGVTQTPKHLITATGQRVTLRCSPRSGDLSVYWYQQSLDQGLQFLIQYYNGEERAKGNILERFSAQQFPDLHSELNLSSLELGDSALYFCASSVDTRNTEAFFGQGTRLTVV.

This clonotype has ten or more counts. V usage is TRBV7-2 and J usage is TRBJ2-7, with D tentatively TRBD2 (6 bases). The CDR3 is 14 residues long. CDR1 and CDR2 (germline): SGHTA, FQGNSA. Deletions cut 2 bases from V and 3 bases from J, with 11 bases between. CDR3 sequence reads: CASSLSLASYEQYF. The CDR3 DNA is TGTGCCAGCAGCTTATCACTAGCAAGCTACGAGCAGTACTTC.

V is TRBV20-1 and J is TRBJ2-3; 10 bases are shared with TRBD2. Germline assignment: CDR1 DFQATT and CDR2 SNEGSKA (reference sequence). V was pared by 6 bases and J by 1 base, with 4 bases of the junction left unmatched. CDR3 length equals 14 residues. CDR3 DNA sequence: TGCAGTGCCCGGACTAGCGGCCGCACAGATACGCAGTATTTT. Residues: CSARTSGRTDTQYF.

CDR3 nucleotides: TGTGCCAGCAGTTTTAAGGGGGCCAACTCCTACGAGCAGTACTTC. It is translated as CASSFKGANSYEQYF. This sequence joins TRBV27 and TRBJ2-7, with 7 bases that match TRBD1. The CDR3 covers 15 residues. The V gene end was trimmed by 3 bases and the J gene end by 0 bases; junction bases not matched to a gene: 5. Germline assignment: CDR1 MNHEY and CDR2 SMNVEV (reference sequence).

The chain employs TRBV5-1 and TRBJ2-1; D ambiguous. The ends were cut back, 0 bases at V and 9 bases at J, with 16 bases in the middle. Germline CDR1 reads SGHRS; CDR2 reads YFSETQ. CDR3 length equals 15 residues. This CDR3 is CASSLAARVRSEQFF. The CDR3 DNA reads as TGCGCCAGCAGCTTGGCGGCTAGGGTTAGAAGTGAGCAGTTCTTC.

This clonotype was found a few times. This chain links TRBV9 with TRBJ2-7; D not certain. V shed 0 bases and J shed 0 bases, with 10 bases lying between them. CDR3 length equals 15 residues. Germline assignment: CDR1 SGDLS and CDR2 YYNGEE. The CDR3 DNA reads as TGTGCCAGCAGCGTAGACGGCGGAAGCTCCTACGAGCAGTACTTC. It specifies CASSVDGGSSYEQYF.

This clonotype was counted ten times or more. The CDR3: CSALLSPGSPLHF. CDR3 nucleotides: TGCAGTGCTTTATTGAGTCCTGGTTCACCCCTCCACTTT. The chain employs TRBV20-1 and TRBJ1-6; D not resolved. CDR3 length: 13 amino acids. The ends were cut back, 5 bases at V and 9 bases at J, with 14 bases in the middle. Germline V gene sequence: CDR1 DFQATT, CDR2 SNEGSKA (reference sequence).

This clonotype came up many times. The chain employs TRBV7-4 and TRBJ2-1; the D gene could be TRBD1 or TRBD2 (6 bases each). Trimming pared 5 bases from V and 1 base from J, leaving 15 bases between. The CDR3 contains 16 residues. From germline, CDR1 is SGHVT and CDR2 SQSDAQ. The CDR3 sequence: CASSPPGAGSYNEQFF. The CDR3 DNA is TGTGCCAGCAGCCCTCCGGGGGCTGGATCCTACAATGAGCAGTTCTTC.